This TCR beta chain comes out of a study of technical replicates of blood from a few donors. The CDR3 sequence is 15 residues long. Germline lookup yields CDR1 SGHVS and CDR2 FNYEAQ. J was trimmed by 4 bases and V by 5 bases; bases with no gene match: 8. Using immunoSEQ multiplex PCR, the repertoire was profiled, and TCRdb retains in-frame clones only, with some absent. Of approximately 89,000 clones in the sample, approximately 96% were seen once. The TCR sequence derives from a human donor in good health. The rearrangement joins TRBV7-6 to TRBJ1-3, with 7 bases matching TRBD1. The sequencing input was T cells isolated from PBMCs. As DNA, the CDR3 is TGTGCCAGCAGCCCCTATCCGGGACAGGGAAACACCATATATTTT. As protein: CASSPYPGQGNTIYF. The full variable domain, rest sourced from reference TRBV7-6 and TRBJ1-3, is GAGVSQSPRYKVTKRGQDVALRCDPISGHVSLYWYRQALGQGPEFLTYFNYEAQQDKSGLPNDRFSAERPEGSISTLTIQRTEQRDSAMYRCASSPYPGQGNTIYFGEGSWLTVV.